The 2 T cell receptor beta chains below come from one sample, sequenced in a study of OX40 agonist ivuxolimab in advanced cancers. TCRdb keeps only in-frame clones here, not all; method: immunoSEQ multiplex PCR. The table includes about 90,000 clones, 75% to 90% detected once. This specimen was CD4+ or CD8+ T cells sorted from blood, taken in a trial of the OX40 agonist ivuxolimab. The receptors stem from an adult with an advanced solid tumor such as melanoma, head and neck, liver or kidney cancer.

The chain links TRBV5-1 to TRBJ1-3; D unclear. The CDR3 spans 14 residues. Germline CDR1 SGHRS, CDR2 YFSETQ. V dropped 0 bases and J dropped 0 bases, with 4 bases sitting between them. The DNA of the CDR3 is TGCGCCAGCAGCTTGGGAGCCTCTGGAAACACCATATATTTT. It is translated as CASSLGASGNTIYF.

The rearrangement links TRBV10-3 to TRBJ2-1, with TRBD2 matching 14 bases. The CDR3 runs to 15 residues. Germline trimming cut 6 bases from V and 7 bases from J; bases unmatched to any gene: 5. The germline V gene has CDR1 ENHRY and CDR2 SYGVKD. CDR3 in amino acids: CAIRRLAGGPNEQFF. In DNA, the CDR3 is TGTGCCATCAGAAGACTAGCGGGAGGGCCGAATGAGCAGTTCTTC.